Listed below are T cell receptor beta chains from one sample, sequenced in a study of CD8 T cells in ankylosing spondylitis. MiXCR, run by TCRdb on the 5' RACE reads, gives a single entry per CDR3 protein. The sample lists 750,000 to 850,000 distinct CDR3 sequences, about 11% occurring once. Material: blood, either unsorted or a sorted T cell fraction (not recorded which). These receptors were obtained from a male donor with ankylosing spondylitis. Each CDR3 is given with its conserved first and last residue. A D gene is named only where the DNA matches it firmly. Not all rows give a size; the values are once, few, many and, for expanded clones, a class.

CSVEAGSYEQYF,TGCAGCGTTGAGGCCGGATCCTACGAGCAGTACTTC,many,TRBV29-1,TRBJ2-7,.
CASSLSPGWDNEQFF,TGTGCCAGCAGCCTATCCCCAGGTTGGGACAATGAGCAGTTCTTC,many,TRBV5-6,TRBJ2-1,.
CASSVTTGWNTEAFF,TGTGCCAGCAGCGTAACTACAGGGTGGAACACTGAAGCTTTCTTT,.,TRBV9,TRBJ1-1,.
CASSQRVAGLSYEQYF,TGTGCCAGCAGCCAACGGGTAGCGGGGTTATCCTACGAGCAGTACTTC,.,TRBV4-2,TRBJ2-7,TRBD2
CASGVFSSGQPQHF,TGTGCCAGTGGGGTCTTTTCAAGCGGGCAGCCCCAGCATTTT,many,TRBV12-3/TRBV12-4,TRBJ1-5,.
CASSYLPYNEQFF,TGTGCCAGCAGCTACCTCCCCTACAATGAGCAGTTCTTC,.,TRBV7-6,TRBJ2-1,.
CASSSDHRITGELFF,TGTGCCAGCAGCTCCGACCACCGTATCACCGGGGAGCTGTTTTTT,few,TRBV7-8,TRBJ2-2,.
CASSQELPSTDTQYF,TGCGCCAGCAGCCAAGAGCTCCCCAGCACAGATACGCAGTATTTT,few,TRBV4-3,TRBJ2-3,.
CASSRGQANTEAFF,TGTGCCAGCAGCCGAGGGCAGGCTAACACTGAAGCTTTCTTT,many,TRBV12-3/TRBV12-4,TRBJ1-1,.
CASSPGRGGQGETQYF,TGTGCCAGCAGCCCGGGGCGTGGGGGGCAAGGGGAGACCCAGTACTTC,.,TRBV11-3,TRBJ2-5,.
CASCFGVLTHNEQFF,TGTGCCAGCTGTTTCGGAGTTTTGACCCACAATGAGCAGTTCTTC,many,TRBV12-3/TRBV12-4,TRBJ2-1,.
CASSQVGGHSNQPQHF,TGCGCCAGCAGCCAAGTGGGAGGGCATAGCAATCAGCCCCAGCATTTT,many,TRBV4-1,TRBJ1-5,.
CASSAGLAGVDTGELFF,TGTGCCAGCAGCGCGGGACTAGCGGGGGTTGACACCGGGGAGCTGTTTTTT,few,TRBV11-2,TRBJ2-2,TRBD2
CAISESITRTQYF,TGTGCCATCAGTGAGTCAATTACGCGTACGCAGTATTTT,.,TRBV10-3,TRBJ2-3,.
CASSLVSGNTGELFF,TGTGCCAGCAGCTTAGTGAGTGGGAACACCGGGGAGCTGTTTTTT,.,TRBV7-2,TRBJ2-2,.
CASSSRSWEQYF,TGCGCCAGCAGCTCTCGGTCTTGGGAGCAGTACTTC,.,TRBV5-1,TRBJ2-7,.
CASSLRDRGRSYEQYF,TGTGCCAGCAGCCTCCGGGACAGGGGGCGATCCTACGAGCAGTACTTC,many,TRBV7-9,TRBJ2-7,TRBD1
CSLRGYYEQYF,TGCAGTCTTCGAGGTTACTACGAGCAGTACTTC,.,TRBV20-1,TRBJ2-7,.
CASSLGASQYF,TGTGCCAGCAGCTTAGGTGCATCCCAGTACTTC,.,TRBV11-2,TRBJ2-7,.
CASSVGGGPYNSPLHF,TGTGCCAGCAGCGTAGGCGGCGGCCCCTATAATTCACCCCTCCACTTT,.,TRBV9,TRBJ1-6,.
CASSLAPGWDEQYF,TGTGCCAGCAGCTTAGCCCCAGGGTGGGACGAGCAGTACTTC,many,TRBV7-2,TRBJ2-7,.
CASRGTGGSYEQYF,TGTGCCAGCAGAGGGACAGGGGGCTCCTACGAGCAGTACTTC,many,TRBV12-3/TRBV12-4,TRBJ2-7,TRBD1
CASSFGRVGDNEQFF,TGTGCCAGCAGTTTCGGCCGGGTCGGGGACAATGAGCAGTTCTTC,many,TRBV27,TRBJ2-1,.
CAWSDRNYGYTF,TGTGCCTGGAGTGATAGGAACTATGGCTACACCTTC,.,TRBV30,TRBJ1-2,.
CASSRGGSSFEQYF,TGCGCCAGCAGCCGGGGCGGGTCGAGTTTCGAGCAGTACTTC,many,TRBV4-3,TRBJ2-7,.
CSARRATNEKLFF,TGCAGTGCTAGAAGGGCTACTAATGAAAAACTGTTTTTT,many,TRBV20-1,TRBJ1-4,.
CASRRGQGVNYEQYF,TGTGCCAGCAGGCGCGGACAGGGGGTGAACTACGAGCAGTACTTC,.,TRBV27,TRBJ2-7,TRBD1
CATTLRPKNTEAFF,TGTGCCACCACCCTCCGGCCGAAGAACACTGAAGCTTTCTTT,few,TRBV11-2,TRBJ1-1,.
CASITGSSGANVLTF,TGTGCCAGCATAACAGGGAGCTCTGGGGCCAACGTCCTGACTTTC,.,TRBV6-1,TRBJ2-6,.
CASSHLKGNYGYTF,TGTGCCAGCAGCCATCTTAAGGGCAACTATGGCTACACCTTC,many,TRBV4-2,TRBJ1-2,.
CASSLAETGGWDEQFF,TGCGCCAGCAGCTTGGCCGAGACAGGGGGCTGGGATGAGCAGTTCTTC,few,TRBV5-1,TRBJ2-1,TRBD1
CASTDRADTQYF,TGTGCCAGCACCGACCGGGCAGATACGCAGTATTTT,.,TRBV7-9,TRBJ2-3,.
CSARAGQNSNQPQHF,TGCAGTGCTAGAGCAGGACAGAATAGCAATCAGCCCCAGCATTTT,many,TRBV20-1,TRBJ1-5,.
CSAARGGEKLFF,TGCAGTGCTGCCAGGGGAGGTGAAAAACTGTTTTTT,few,TRBV20-1,TRBJ1-4,.
CASSQDYGVDQPQHF,TGCGCCAGCAGCCAAGATTATGGGGTTGATCAGCCCCAGCATTTT,.,TRBV4-3,TRBJ1-5,.
CASSRSYNSPLHF,TGTGCCAGCAGTCGCTCCTATAATTCACCCCTCCACTTT,many,TRBV27,TRBJ1-6,.
CASSSRALETQYF,TGTGCCAGCAGTTCCAGAGCACTGGAGACCCAGTACTTC,few,TRBV12-3/TRBV12-4,TRBJ2-5,.
CASSPQAGEVTEAFF,TGTGCCAGCTCACCCCAGGCGGGGGAGGTCACTGAAGCTTTCTTT,.,TRBV18,TRBJ1-1,.
CASSPSGQLNTEAFF,TGTGCCAGCTCACCCTCGGGTCAGTTGAACACTGAAGCTTTCTTT,many,TRBV18,TRBJ1-1,.
CASSYQGIIGETQYF,TGTGCCAGCAGCTACCAGGGAATTATTGGGGAGACCCAGTACTTC,few,TRBV11-2,TRBJ2-5,.
CAISESGGAENGYTF,TGTGCCATCAGTGAGTCGGGGGGGGCAGAGAATGGCTACACCTTC,.,TRBV10-3,TRBJ1-2,.
CSVDPDWTENLGGYTF,TGCAGCGTTGACCCCGACTGGACGGAGAACTTAGGTGGCTACACCTTC,many,TRBV29-1,TRBJ1-2,.
CASSMPGIRTNEQFF,TGTGCCAGTAGTATGCCCGGAATTAGGACCAATGAGCAGTTCTTC,.,TRBV19,TRBJ2-1,.
CASSDRGLQFF,TGTGCCAGCAGCGACAGGGGGTTGCAGTTCTTC,.,TRBV11-2,TRBJ2-1,TRBD1
CASSPSLAGVYFNEQFF,TGTGCCAGCAGCCCAAGCCTAGCGGGAGTATATTTTAATGAGCAGTTCTTC,.,TRBV7-2,TRBJ2-1,TRBD2
CSAPHGDSFNEQFF,TGCAGTGCTCCTCACGGGGACAGCTTCAATGAGCAGTTCTTC,.,TRBV20-1,TRBJ2-1,TRBD1
CSARESVIKTQYF,TGCAGTGCTAGAGAGTCGGTAATAAAGACCCAGTACTTC,few,TRBV20-1,TRBJ2-5,.
CASSPTVITYEQYF,TGTGCCAGCAGCCCGACAGTCATCACCTACGAGCAGTACTTC,.,TRBV7-2,TRBJ2-7,.
CASSLVAGVGEQYF,TGTGCCAGCAGCTTAGTAGCGGGGGTTGGGGAGCAGTACTTC,many,TRBV7-2,TRBJ2-7,TRBD2
CASSQAGASGADTQYF,TGCGCCAGCAGCCAGGCCGGTGCTAGCGGAGCAGATACGCAGTATTTT,.,TRBV4-3,TRBJ2-3,TRBD2
CASSQGIASWTDTQYF,TGCGCCAGCAGCCAAGGAATTGCTAGCTGGACAGATACGCAGTATTTT,.,TRBV4-3,TRBJ2-3,.
CASTGLAGGPNEQFF,TGCGCCAGCACGGGACTAGCGGGAGGACCTAATGAGCAGTTCTTC,few,TRBV5-1,TRBJ2-1,TRBD2